This entry is about one T cell receptor beta chain. What it recognizes is unknown. This sample was included in a study of T cell responses to AZD1222 COVID-19 vaccine. Study in general: Second-dose schedules of about 4 or about 12 weeks were combined.

CDR3 size: 11 residues. V was shortened by 7 bases and J by 0 bases, with 3 bases between the two germline ends. The germline V gene encodes CDR1 ENHRY and CDR2 SYGVKD. Repertoires were generated with immunoSEQ multiplex PCR, while TCRdb's copy carries only in-frame clones and drops some. In the table there are about 150,000 clones, around 90% of which are singletons. Overall study findings and caveats: Donors, mostly white British, included more females; clonal diversity was possibly underestimated. Once two AZD1222 doses were given, Spike-specific TCR breadth and depth went up. Among AZD1222 vaccinees, only six or seven were seropositive at baseline.

This TCR was recovered from an adult in good health. This sequence joins TRBV10-3 and TRBJ1-2; D remains unclear. The specimen was peripheral blood, collected on day 0 of AZD1222 vaccination. This CDR3 reads CAIMANYGYTF. Written as DNA, the CDR3 is TGTGCCATCATGGCTAACTATGGCTACACCTTC.